This TCR beta chain was documented in a study of neurological immune-mediated disorders. As for the cDNA, it was generated by 5'RACE with 10-nucleotide random UMIs. MiXCR was run by TCRdb on the 5' RACE reads, yielding one entry per CDR3 protein. The sample shows some 71,000 distinct CDR3 sequences, about 10% of them seen only once. In its sample, this clonotype was seen many times. Time point of the sample: longitudinal time-point 1 (baseline). Sequencing used PBMCs. The receptor comes from a man aged 30 to 45 in good health.

The CDR3 spells CASSDIGTSSYEQYF. The CDR3 bases are TGTGCCAGCAGTGACATAGGGACGAGTTCCTACGAGCAGTACTTC. The chain combines TRBV6-2 or TRBV6-3 with TRBJ2-7, with D perhaps TRBD1 or TRBD2 (5 bases each). The CDR3 runs to 15 residues. Germline CDR1 is MNHEY and CDR2 is SVGEGT. The V end lost 5 bases, the J end lost 1 base, and 15 bases lay between the germline ends.